These T cell receptor beta chains were read from a single sample in a study of T cell changes during pregnancy in multiple sclerosis. TCRdb's table, derived via immunoSEQ multiplex PCR, lists solely in-frame clones and lacks some. The sample shows fewer than 80,000 clones, roughly 94% of them seen only once. This material consisted of CD4+ T cells from peripheral blood mononuclear cells, taken after pregnancy. The receptor set was obtained from a female donor with multiple sclerosis, enrolled in a pregnancy study. CDR3s include the opening cysteine and the closing phenylalanine or tryptophan. A D gene is named only where the DNA matches it firmly. For some rows the clone size is stated as once, few or many, or as a class when expanded; others skip it.

cdr3_aa	cdr3_nt	clone_size	v_call	j_call	d_call
CASSFTDRSLNTEAFF	TGTGCCAGCAGTTTTACCGACAGGAGTCTGAACACTGAAGCTTTCTTT	.	TRBV28	TRBJ1-1	.
CASSARPGGRGYTF	TGCGCCAGCAGCGCCCGACCCGGGGGACGCGGCTACACCTTC	.	TRBV5-1	TRBJ1-2	.
CASSIGGGPQPQHF	TGTGCCAGTAGTATTGGAGGGGGCCCTCAGCCCCAGCATTTT	.	TRBV19	TRBJ1-5	TRBD1
CASSEGLSSGANVLTF	TGTGCCAGCAGTGAGGGGCTAAGCTCTGGGGCCAACGTCCTGACTTTC	.	TRBV25-1	TRBJ2-6	.
CASSLVRETQYF	TGTGCCAGCAGCTTAGTGCGGGAGACCCAGTACTTC	once	TRBV11-2	TRBJ2-5	.
CASSPSRGDIQYF	TGTGCCAGCAGCCCATCTCGGGGGGACATTCAGTACTTC	.	TRBV9	TRBJ2-4	TRBD2
CASRGQGPLGYGYTF	TGTGCCAGCAGGGGACAGGGTCCTCTAGGCTATGGCTACACCTTC	.	TRBV28	TRBJ1-2	TRBD1
CASSPMERATYGYTF	TGTGCCAGCTCACCTATGGAGAGGGCCACCTATGGCTACACCTTC	.	TRBV18	TRBJ1-2	.
CASSSKGDTLNEKLFF	TGTGCCAGCAGTTCTAAGGGGGACACCCTAAATGAAAAACTGTTTTTT	.	TRBV28	TRBJ1-4	.
CAISEQSGGGEQYF	TGTGCCATCAGTGAACAATCAGGGGGTGGCGAGCAGTACTTC	.	TRBV10-3	TRBJ2-7	TRBD1
CASSYQNNEQFF	TGTGCCAGCAGCTATCAGAACAATGAGCAGTTCTTC	.	TRBV5-4	TRBJ2-1	.
CASSISGRAAGELFF	TGTGCCAGCAGTATAAGCGGGAGGGCCGCCGGGGAGCTGTTTTTT	.	TRBV6-1	TRBJ2-2	TRBD2
CAWSWDRGQFF	TGTGCCTGGAGTTGGGACAGGGGGCAGTTCTTC	.	TRBV30	TRBJ2-1	TRBD1
CASSQAVGGRSNQPQHF	TGTGCCAGCAGCCAAGCGGTCGGGGGGCGGAGCAATCAGCCCCAGCATTTT	.	TRBV4-2	TRBJ1-5	.
CASSFTGTSGIFSYNEQFF	TGTGCCAGCAGCTTCACCGGGACTAGCGGTATCTTTTCCTACAATGAGCAGTTCTTC	.	TRBV7-8	TRBJ2-1	TRBD2
CASSLEASGRGDTQYF	TGCGCCAGCAGCTTGGAGGCTAGCGGGCGGGGAGATACGCAGTATTTT	.	TRBV5-1	TRBJ2-3	TRBD2
CASSDEQGYEQYF	TGTGCCAGCAGCGACGAGCAGGGCTACGAGCAGTACTTC	.	TRBV5-6	TRBJ2-7	.
CASGQTSGRTGELFF	TGTGCTAGTGGGCAAACTAGCGGGAGGACAGGGGAGCTGTTTTTT	once	TRBV12-5	TRBJ2-2	TRBD2
CASSFPVSLNEQFF	TGTGCCAGCAGCTTTCCGGTTAGCTTGAATGAGCAGTTCTTC	.	TRBV11-1	TRBJ2-1	.
CASSLRGETQYF	TGTGCCAGCAGCCTCCGGGGAGAGACCCAGTACTTC	.	TRBV7-9	TRBJ2-5	.
CASSVGTSGNQGGRYNEQFF	TGCGCCAGCAGCGTCGGGACTAGCGGGAACCAAGGGGGGAGATACAATGAGCAGTTCTTC	once	TRBV5-1	TRBJ2-1	TRBD2
CASSPSRDRDYEQYF	TGTGCCAGCAGCCCATCCCGGGACAGAGACTACGAGCAGTACTTC	.	TRBV7-8	TRBJ2-7	TRBD1
CASTARGYTDTQYF	TGTGCCAGCACGGCCAGGGGATACACAGATACGCAGTATTTT	.	TRBV6-1	TRBJ2-3	.
CASSLVAGVNEQFF	TGTGCCAGCAGCTTGGTAGCGGGAGTGAATGAGCAGTTCTTC	.	TRBV5-4	TRBJ2-1	TRBD2
CASSLPASASTDTQYF	TGTGCCAGCAGCTTGCCGGCTAGCGCTAGCACAGATACGCAGTATTTT	.	TRBV5-4	TRBJ2-3	.
CASSRAGTGSNYGYTF	TGCGCCAGCAGCCGGGCCGGGACAGGGTCTAACTATGGCTACACCTTC	.	TRBV5-1	TRBJ1-2	TRBD1
CASSPLAWTGMGTDTQYF	TGTGCCAGCTCACCACTCGCCTGGACAGGGATGGGCACAGATACGCAGTATTTT	.	TRBV18	TRBJ2-3	TRBD1
CASSYSRGLNGYTF	TGTGCCAGCAGTTACTCTAGGGGTTTAAATGGCTACACCTTC	.	TRBV6-5	TRBJ1-2	.
CASSFSSGISQYF	TGTGCCAGCAGCTTCTCTAGCGGGATCTCGCAGTATTTT	.	TRBV5-6	TRBJ2-3	TRBD2
CASSQATLNEQFF	TGCGCCAGCAGCCAAGCGACTCTTAATGAGCAGTTCTTC	.	TRBV4-1	TRBJ2-1	.
CASSLSRGTPYEQYF	TGTGCCAGCAGCTTATCCCGCGGGACCCCCTACGAGCAGTACTTC	.	TRBV7-2	TRBJ2-7	.